This TCR beta chain was identified during a study of PD-1 blockade in classical Hodgkin lymphoma. Regarding the study as a whole: There remain no defined causes for the repertoire differences, which possibly reflect disease activity or prior therapy. Reports indicated that newly diagnosed patients had lower baseline TCR diversity than healthy donors did. Later analyses included only patients treated at least 1 year post-ASCT. Partial responders and progressors had significantly lower baseline TCR diversity.

Comments on this clone: Its specificity is not known.

Each of the patients experienced relapse following autologous stem cell transplantation, and their brentuximab vedotin exposure differed. Clones were read by immunoSEQ multiplex PCR, and TCRdb kept only the in-frame ones, dropping some. The repertoire holds 20,000 to 25,000 clones, with about two thirds as singletons. Germline lookup yields CDR1 MNHEY and CDR2 SVGAGI. V trimming: 4 bases; J trimming: 2 bases; junction bases outside the gene matches: 4. The CDR3 covers 15 residues. This clonotype was sampled from a human donor with classical Hodgkin lymphoma. The chain has TRBV6-5 and TRBJ2-7; the match to TRBD2 covers 11 bases. Sequenced here: peripheral blood mononuclear cells (PBMCs), sampled at baseline. The CDR3 coding sequence is TGTGCCAGCAGTTCCCTAGCGGGAGGAACCTACGAGCAGTACTTC. Residues: CASSSLAGGTYEQYF.